This T cell receptor beta chain originates from a study of identical twins. Study observations and caveats: The models gave estimates that fell short of the out-of-frame TCR alpha sharing seen in monozygotic twins.

Turning to this clonotype: Its target is unknown.

A universal primer site arose from template switching, and cDNA bore unique molecular identifiers. One entry per CDR3 protein, called by TCRdb with MiXCR from the 5' RACE reads. Here the sample spans about 570,000 distinct CDR3 sequences, 9.5% to 10% being singletons. Germline assignment: CDR1 LGHNA and CDR2 YSLEER. This CDR3 is built from 16 residues. The V end lost 0 bases, the J end lost 2 bases, and 11 bases lay between the germline ends. Another study also made use of these data, one on yellow fever vaccine responses in identical twins.

Sequences were obtained from PBMCs. The rearrangement uses TRBV4-3 and TRBJ1-5; possible D gene TRBD1, 6 bases. This receptor was obtained from a woman in her late teens or twenties in good health. CDR3 sequence reads: CASSQDGGQGNQPQHF. Here the CDR3 DNA reads TGCGCCAGCAGCCAAGACGGGGGGCAAGGCAATCAGCCCCAGCATTTT.